The source of this T cell receptor beta chain is a study of a mutant IDH1 vaccine in newly diagnosed glioma. Overall study: Treated patients, averaging about 40 years, were roughly 60% male and around 40% female. Previous treatment comprised radiotherapy, temozolomide, or both, mostly both. Broader study findings: Researchers report vaccine-induced immune responses in approximately 95% of patients.

Time point meaning: week 11, during vaccination. Every vaccination contained 300 ug of the mutant IDH1 20-mer peptide and was paired with topical imiquimod. Donors had new WHO grade 3 or 4 IDH1-mutant, ATRX-lost astrocytomas. To note about this clone: The antigen is not known.

V lost 5 bases to trimming and J lost 6 bases; unmatched junction nucleotides: 8. Per germline, CDR1 MNHEY and CDR2 SVGAGI. The CDR3 runs to 14 residues. Data came from immunoSEQ multiplex PCR; TCRdb stores just in-frame clones and leaves some out. The sample has under 150,000 clones; roughly 77% are singletons. The receptor's source is a man between 35 and 55 years old with glioma. The V and J genes are TRBV6-5 and TRBJ1-1; 8 nucleotides align to TRBD1. Sequenced material: PBMCs, taken from a glioma patient whose treatment included an IDH1 peptide vaccine. CDR3 loop: CASSQNQGAPEAFF. As DNA, the CDR3 is TGTGCCAGCAGTCAAAATCAGGGGGCCCCTGAAGCTTTCTTT.